This T cell receptor beta chain was captured by sequencing in a study of T-cell memory formation after mild COVID-19. Overall study findings and caveats: Day 15 to 85 contracting clones showed balanced CD4/CD8; later expanders leaned CD4+.

This clonotype showed up many times. Its antigen is not known. TCRdb re-called the 5' RACE reads with MiXCR, one entry per CDR3 protein. The sample shows around 420,000 distinct CDR3 sequences, roughly 24% of them seen only once. The CDR3 is 13 amino acids. Between the trimmed V and J ends, which lost 4 bases and 6 bases, there was a span of 14 bases. The V gene's germline CDR1 is SGHRS and CDR2 YFSETQ. The sequenced sample consisted of PBMCs or a T cell subset sorted from them (not recorded which). This chain links TRBV5-1 with TRBJ2-7; D is possibly TRBD1 or TRBD2 (5 bases each). The receptor's source is an adult woman who had mild COVID-19 (a few samples of this study predate the infection). Cell type and time point are not known. The CDR3 region is CASSGGPSIEQYF. The CDR3 coding sequence is TGCGCCAGCAGCGGGGGACCCAGTATCGAGCAGTACTTC.